This T cell receptor beta chain was captured in a study of OX40 agonist ivuxolimab in advanced cancers. Study-wide results and caveats: CD4+ and CD8+ T cells in blood underwent clonal expansion by week 6 at 0.1 to 3.0 mg/kg. On average, CD8+ T cells had more expanded clones than CD4+. Certain nonresponders additionally had low normalized T-cell clonal expansion.

Some clones are missing from TCRdb's copy, which holds only in-frame ones; the method was immunoSEQ multiplex PCR. The sample has 80,000 to 100,000 clones, around 90% seen once; the top ten hold 0.79%. The cohort excluded patients with autoimmune disease history or systemic immunosuppression. Germline CDR1 and CDR2: WSHSY and SAAADI. The CDR3 contains 15 residues. V shed 6 bases, J shed 5 bases, and the junction held 7 bases outside the gene matches. Concerning this clone: The target antigen is unknown.

The rearrangement links TRBV10-2 to TRBJ2-2; 9 bases line up with TRBD1. This receptor was identified in an adult with an advanced solid tumor such as melanoma, head and neck, liver or kidney cancer. Here the sequenced sample was CD4+ or CD8+ T cells sorted from blood, taken in a trial of the OX40 agonist ivuxolimab. The CDR3 nucleotides are TGCGCCAGCAGACGACAGGGGGTAGGGACCGGGGAGCTGTTTTTT. Protein product: CASRRQGVGTGELFF.